The 14 T cell receptor beta chains reported below all come from one sample, sequenced in a study of T cell repertoires in cytomegalovirus infection (dated 2019 in TCRdb). Sequencing relied on an Illumina HiSeq 1500. TCRdb trimmed the raw reads at Q25, called clones with MiXCR and kept productive beta chains. Rows are unified per CDR3 protein, each entry keeping the most common DNA and genes. For this sample there are roughly 500,000 distinct CDR3 sequences; approximately 15% appear just once. The ten most abundant clones make up 24% of the sample. Sequenced sample: CD8+ T cells from PBMCs. The receptors derive from a human donor in good health (CMV status not recorded). Some clones in this sample may be carry-over from other donors' samples.

This clonotype was detected many times. V gene TRBV7-6 combines with J gene TRBJ2-3, with D possibly TRBD2 on 6 matching bases. The length of the CDR3 is 17 residues. V was pared by 5 bases and J by 3 bases, with 21 bases between. In germline, CDR1 is SGHVS, CDR2 FNYEAQ. The CDR3 coding sequence is TGTGCCAGCAGCCCGCCGGGACTCAACCGGAGGACAGATACGCAGTATTTT. It specifies CASSPPGLNRRTDTQYF.

As concerns this clonotype: A much larger clonotype is one base distant, so this may be a read error. J is TRBJ1-2 and V is TRBV4-3; D gene ambiguous. CDR1 and CDR2 (germline): LGHNA, YSLEER. The CDR3 is 17 amino acids. The CDR3 bases are TGCGCCAGCAGCCCTCGTGGAGGGCCCCCAACACGATATGTCTACACCTTC. Translated, it gives CASSPRGGPPTRYVYTF.

V usage is TRBV11-2 and J usage is TRBJ1-5, with 10 nucleotides matching TRBD1. The ends lost 4 bases at V and 3 bases at J; junction bases unmatched: 9. Germline V lookup: CDR1 SGHAT, CDR2 FQNNGV. The CDR3 has 17 residues. CDR3: CASSSSGTGDLNQPQHF. Here the CDR3 DNA reads TGTGCCAGCAGCTCTTCCGGGACAGGGGACCTCAATCAGCCCCAGCATTTT.

This clonotype was seen more than once but under ten times. The CDR3 loop is CASSQAEYEKLFF. The DNA for the CDR3 is TGCGCCAGCAGCCAAGCTGAGTATGAAAAACTGTTTTTT. The J gene is TRBJ1-4, the V gene TRBV4-1; D gene uncertain. This CDR3 is built from 13 residues. The germline V gene encodes CDR1 MGHRA and CDR2 YSYEKL. V was shortened by 1 base and J by 6 bases, with 6 bases between the two germline ends.

The rearrangement uses TRBV9 and TRBJ2-1, with D tentatively TRBD1 (5 bases). Trimming left V 0 bases short and J 5 bases short, with 12 bases between. This CDR3 is 15 amino acids long. The germline gives CDR1 SGDLS, CDR2 YYNGEE. In nucleotides, the CDR3 is TGTGCCAGCAGCGTAGCTGGCCAGGGCCACAATGAGCAGTTCTTC. Protein: CASSVAGQGHNEQFF.

The table lists this clonotype with many counts. V gene TRBV7-3 combines with J gene TRBJ2-1; 7 bases are a match to TRBD2. Germline CDR1 reads SGHTA; CDR2 reads FQGTGA. V trimming: 2 bases; J trimming: 6 bases; junction bases outside the gene matches: 7. The CDR3 loop spans 15 amino acids. CDR3 residues: CASSLRAGAPNEQFF. The CDR3 nucleotides read TGTGCCAGCAGCTTACGGGCGGGAGCACCCAATGAGCAGTTCTTC.

This clonotype appeared many times. This chain uses TRBV6-1 with TRBJ2-3, with D tentatively TRBD2 (6 bases). The CDR3 runs to 12 residues. V was cut by 10 bases and J by 6 bases, with 14 bases left in between. Germline V lookup: CDR1 MNHNS, CDR2 SASEGT. CDR3 region: CAIRRVRDTQYF. CDR3 DNA: TGTGCCATCAGGAGGGTTCGGGATACGCAGTATTTT.

J is TRBJ2-7 and V is TRBV4-2; D not resolved. With 0 bases removed from V and 10 bases from J, the gap between germline ends came to 13 bases. The germline V gene encodes CDR1 LGHNA and CDR2 YNFKEQ. The CDR3 has 13 amino acids. The CDR3 here is CASSQDGPLEQYF. Written as DNA, the CDR3 is TGTGCCAGCAGCCAAGATGGCCCGCTGGAACAGTACTTC.

This clonotype has more than one count but fewer than ten. The V call is TRBV6-1, the J call TRBJ2-1; D not resolved. The CDR3 is made up of 12 amino acids. Per germline, CDR1 MNHNS and CDR2 SASEGT. V was cut by 1 base and J by 8 bases, with 6 bases left in between. The DNA for the CDR3 is TGTGCCAGCAGTGAAGGTCGGGATGAGCAGTTCTTC. Translating gives CASSEGRDEQFF.

This clonotype was picked up a small number of times. The chain links TRBV29-1 to TRBJ2-7; 13 positions match TRBD2. CDR3 length: 16 residues. CDR1 and CDR2 from the germline V gene are SQVTM and ANQGSEA. With 4 bases clipped from V and 6 bases from J, the junction kept 12 bases outside the gene matches. The CDR3 nucleotides are TGCAGCGTTGCCCCCCCCGGACTAGCGGGAGTTGTCGAGCAGTACTTC. Amino acids: CSVAPPGLAGVVEQYF.

There are a few counts of this clonotype. V gene TRBV20-1 combines with J gene TRBJ2-5, with TRBD2 identical over 8 bases. Germline V gene sequence: CDR1 DFQATT, CDR2 SNEGSKA (reference sequence). V trimming: 1 base; J trimming: 5 bases; junction bases outside the gene matches: 15. The CDR3 spans 17 residues. The DNA for the CDR3 is TGCAGTGCTAGAGCCGACGGACTAGCCCGAGGGGGGGAGACCCAGTACTTC. Protein: CSARADGLARGGETQYF.

This clonotype has a count of ten or more. The chain carries TRBV7-9 and TRBJ2-3; D is unclear. Trimming cost V 6 bases and J 2 bases, with 15 bases left between them. Looked up from germline, CDR1 is SEHNR and CDR2 is FQNEAQ (reference sequence). This CDR3 has 15 amino acids. The CDR3: CASRPSVTHTDTQYF. The CDR3, as DNA: TGTGCCAGCAGACCGTCCGTTACCCACACAGATACGCAGTATTTT.

The rearrangement links TRBV12-3 or TRBV12-4 to TRBJ1-5; 8 bases are a match to TRBD1. The CDR3 runs to 16 residues. V shed 3 bases, J shed 3 bases, and the junction held 7 bases outside the gene matches. Written as DNA, the CDR3 is TGTGCCAGCAGTTTCTCGGCAGGGGGCTTCAATCAGCCCCAGCATTTT. It specifies CASSFSAGGFNQPQHF.

This clonotype was observed many times. V usage is TRBV6-6 and J usage is TRBJ2-7; weak D call: TRBD1 (8 bases). The CDR3 totals 14 residues. V was trimmed by 8 bases and J by 3 bases, leaving 17 bases between them. Germline CDR1 and CDR2: MNHNY and SVGAGI (reference sequence). The CDR3, as DNA: TGTGCCAGCGGTCACAGGGGGGACTACTACGAGCAGTACTTC. It translates to CASGHRGDYYEQYF.